A selection of T cell receptor beta chains follows, all from one sample in a study of T-cell memory formation after mild COVID-19. TCRdb ran MiXCR on the 5' RACE reads and lists one entry per CDR3 protein. Here the sample spans 140,000 to 150,000 distinct CDR3 sequences, 6% to 7% being singletons. Sample: PBMCs or a T cell subset sorted from them (not recorded which). These receptor sequences come from an adult woman who had mild COVID-19 (a few samples of this study predate the infection). Cell type and time point are not known. Both conserved end residues are part of each CDR3. Fields, in order: V gene, clone size, D gene, J gene, CDR3 DNA, CDR3 protein. D genes are given only for firm matches. Clone size is not always given. Where it is, it says once, few, many or a class for expanded clones.

v_call: TRBV20-1; clone_size: many; d_call: NA; j_call: TRBJ2-5; cdr3_nt: TGCAGTGCTAGAGTCTTGGGAGAGACCCAGTACTTC; cdr3_aa: CSARVLGETQYF
v_call: TRBV11-2; clone_size: NA; d_call: TRBD2; j_call: TRBJ2-3; cdr3_nt: TGTGCCAGCAGCCTGACTAGCGGGAGAACAGATACGCAGTATTTT; cdr3_aa: CASSLTSGRTDTQYF
v_call: TRBV29-1; clone_size: few; d_call: NA; j_call: TRBJ2-5; cdr3_nt: TGCAGCGTTGAGCCTAGTTCCCAAGAGACCCAGTACTTC; cdr3_aa: CSVEPSSQETQYF
v_call: TRBV19; clone_size: few; d_call: NA; j_call: TRBJ1-5; cdr3_nt: TGTGCCAGTAGTATCGGAGGACGAGATCAGCCCCAGCATTTT; cdr3_aa: CASSIGGRDQPQHF
v_call: TRBV7-2; clone_size: NA; d_call: TRBD2; j_call: TRBJ2-7; cdr3_nt: TGTGCCAGCAGCATCACTAGCGGGGGATACGAGCAGTACTTC; cdr3_aa: CASSITSGGYEQYF
v_call: TRBV7-2; clone_size: few; d_call: NA; j_call: TRBJ1-2; cdr3_nt: TGTGCCAGCAGGGATCTTATCGGCTACACCTTC; cdr3_aa: CASRDLIGYTF
v_call: TRBV10-3; clone_size: many; d_call: TRBD1; j_call: TRBJ2-7; cdr3_nt: TGTGCCATCAGTGGGGCTCCAGACAGGGGCGGCTGGTACGAGCAGTACTTC; cdr3_aa: CAISGAPDRGGWYEQYF
v_call: TRBV24-1; clone_size: NA; d_call: NA; j_call: TRBJ2-1; cdr3_nt: TGTGCCACCGCGGGTTACCAGGGCCAGAACTACAATGAGCAGTTCTTC; cdr3_aa: CATAGYQGQNYNEQFF
v_call: TRBV20-1; clone_size: many; d_call: NA; j_call: TRBJ2-1; cdr3_nt: TGCAGTGCTAGAATACCGGGGGCCTTCAATGAGCAGTTCTTC; cdr3_aa: CSARIPGAFNEQFF
v_call: TRBV5-1; clone_size: many; d_call: TRBD2; j_call: TRBJ2-5; cdr3_nt: TGCGCCAGCAGCTCCGGACTAGCGGGGTACGAGACCCAGTACTTC; cdr3_aa: CASSSGLAGYETQYF
v_call: TRBV5-1; clone_size: many; d_call: NA; j_call: TRBJ2-3; cdr3_nt: TGCGCCAGCAGCTTCGGAGGGACCACAGATACGCAGTATTTT; cdr3_aa: CASSFGGTTDTQYF
v_call: TRBV20-1; clone_size: NA; d_call: NA; j_call: TRBJ1-1; cdr3_nt: TGCAGTGCTAGAGGGCTCGGAAGGGGAGCTTTCTTT; cdr3_aa: CSARGLGRGAFF
v_call: TRBV15; clone_size: many; d_call: NA; j_call: TRBJ2-3; cdr3_nt: TGTGCCACCAGCCCCCGTCTTGCGGATACGCAGTATTTT; cdr3_aa: CATSPRLADTQYF
v_call: TRBV6-2/TRBV6-3; clone_size: few; d_call: TRBD1; j_call: TRBJ2-2; cdr3_nt: TGTGCCAGCAGTTATACAACCGGGACAGTTAACACCGGGGAGCTGTTTTTT; cdr3_aa: CASSYTTGTVNTGELFF
v_call: TRBV4-1; clone_size: many; d_call: NA; j_call: TRBJ2-7; cdr3_nt: TGCGCCAGCAGCCAGATGGGGGGGGGCTACTGGTCTCACGAGCAGTACTTC; cdr3_aa: CASSQMGGGYWSHEQYF
v_call: TRBV14; clone_size: NA; d_call: NA; j_call: TRBJ1-1; cdr3_nt: TGTGCCAGCAGCCAAGATGGGACACGCACTGAAGCTTTCTTT; cdr3_aa: CASSQDGTRTEAFF
v_call: TRBV7-3; clone_size: NA; d_call: TRBD1; j_call: TRBJ2-6; cdr3_nt: TGTGCCAGCAGCCTAGGGACAGGGAAAAGCTCTGGGGCCAACGTCCTGACTTTC; cdr3_aa: CASSLGTGKSSGANVLTF
v_call: TRBV7-7; clone_size: few; d_call: NA; j_call: TRBJ2-5; cdr3_nt: TGTGCCAGCAGCTTAGGAGGAGGAGTCAGGGCCCAAGAGACCCAGTACTTC; cdr3_aa: CASSLGGGVRAQETQYF
v_call: TRBV5-4; clone_size: few; d_call: NA; j_call: TRBJ2-2; cdr3_nt: TGTGCCAGCAGCGAAGGGGTCCGGGAGCTGTTTTTT; cdr3_aa: CASSEGVRELFF
v_call: TRBV6-1; clone_size: few; d_call: TRBD1; j_call: TRBJ1-1; cdr3_nt: TGTGCCAGCAGCCAGGGGGTCCCTGAAGCTTTCTTT; cdr3_aa: CASSQGVPEAFF
v_call: TRBV18; clone_size: few; d_call: NA; j_call: TRBJ1-1; cdr3_nt: TGTGCCAGCTCACCCCTCGAGGGCGCCAACACTGAAGCTTTCTTT; cdr3_aa: CASSPLEGANTEAFF
v_call: TRBV7-2; clone_size: many; d_call: TRBD1; j_call: TRBJ1-2; cdr3_nt: TGTGCCAGCAGCGCACAGGGGACCAACTATGGCTACACCTTC; cdr3_aa: CASSAQGTNYGYTF
v_call: TRBV20-1; clone_size: many; d_call: NA; j_call: TRBJ1-1; cdr3_nt: TGCAGTGCTCTAGGGCAGCTTGGCACTGAAGCTTTCTTT; cdr3_aa: CSALGQLGTEAFF
v_call: TRBV18; clone_size: NA; d_call: NA; j_call: TRBJ2-7; cdr3_nt: TGTGCCAGCTCACCACCTGGGACCGCGATTACAGCCTACGAGCAGTACTTC; cdr3_aa: CASSPPGTAITAYEQYF
v_call: TRBV3-1; clone_size: few; d_call: NA; j_call: TRBJ2-1; cdr3_nt: TGTGCCAGCAGCCCCCCCCAGTGGGACATAGGAAATGAGCAGTTCTTC; cdr3_aa: CASSPPQWDIGNEQFF
v_call: TRBV12-3/TRBV12-4; clone_size: many; d_call: NA; j_call: TRBJ1-6; cdr3_nt: TGTGCCAGCAGAATGACAGGCTCTAATTCACCCCTCCACTTT; cdr3_aa: CASRMTGSNSPLHF
v_call: TRBV29-1; clone_size: NA; d_call: NA; j_call: TRBJ2-5; cdr3_nt: TGCAGCGTTACCCCCGAAGGCAGGGTCCAGACCCAGTACTTC; cdr3_aa: CSVTPEGRVQTQYF